This T cell receptor (beta chain) was captured in a study of blood T cell repertoires in COVID-19. Background on the study: Researchers got acute and convalescent COVID-19 samples from the United States, Italy and Spain. PBMCs, B-cell-depleted T cells, or T cells were the source of the cDNA or gDNA that made up the material.

Germline CDR1 reads MNHEY; CDR2 reads SVGEGT. Deletions cut 0 bases from V and 5 bases from J, with 8 bases between. The CDR3 is made up of 13 amino acids. Original analysis: Reference gene primer amplification yielded estimated nucleated cell counts. Assay used: immunoSEQ multiplex PCR; TCRdb lists only in-frame clones, some missing. V and J calls and clone size are copied from that table; D and trimming were computed from the DNA. The data hold more than 90,000 clones, with less than 80% observed a single time. Specimen: peripheral blood. The receptor was isolated from a man over 45 with acute or convalescent COVID-19. V gene TRBV6-2 or TRBV6-3 combines with J gene TRBJ2-7; weak D call: TRBD2 (5 bases). CDR3 region: CASSYSAGDEQYF. The CDR3 DNA is TGTGCCAGCAGTTACTCTGCCGGGGACGAGCAGTACTTC.